Sequencing of this T cell receptor beta chain was carried out in a study of response to subunit inactivated influenza vaccine. This clonotype was detected a few times. TCRdb re-analysed the RT-PCR reads in MiXCR, keeping a single row per CDR3 protein. The sample has about 190,000 distinct CDR3 sequences, around an eighth seen once. The receptor comes from a man aged 50-59 years who received an inactivated influenza vaccine. Sequencing used CD8+ T cells sorted from PBMCs, obtained approximately 5 days after vaccination.

CDR3 region: CASSYAGASSSYNEQFF. The DNA of the CDR3 is TGTGCCAGCAGTTATGCGGGGGCGAGTTCTTCCTACAATGAGCAGTTCTTC. The rearrangement uses TRBV6-5 and TRBJ2-1; D is perhaps TRBD2 (7 bases). V was pared by 3 bases and J by 1 base, with 16 bases between. Germline loops: CDR1 MNHEY, CDR2 SVGAGI. The CDR3 extends over 17 amino acids.